This TCR beta chain was obtained from a study of T-cell reconstitution after alpha-beta-depleted transplantation in children. As it was prepared, the TCRbeta library received unique molecular identifiers. TCRdb reprocessed the PCR reads with MiXCR, giving one entry per CDR3 protein. The sample has 450,000 to 600,000 distinct CDR3 sequences; about 10% are singletons. Germline lookup yields CDR1 MDHEN and CDR2 SYDVKM. Trimming stripped 4 bases from V and 0 bases from J, with 13 bases between. The CDR3 runs 16 residues. The sequence derives from a child aged 2-15 years with inherited bone marrow failure, due to receive a stem cell transplant. The sample in question was PBMCs, obtained before TCRalphabeta/CD19-depleted stem cell transplant. The chain carries TRBV28 and TRBJ1-5, with no clear D. The chain's CDR3 is CASSSGESYSNQPQHF. The CDR3, as DNA: TGTGCCAGCAGTTCGGGTGAGTCCTATAGCAATCAGCCCCAGCATTTT. The full variable domain, its missing parts supplied by reference TRBV28 and TRBJ1-5, is DVKVTQSSRYLVKRTGEKVFLECVQDMDHENMFWYRQDPGLGLRLIYFSYDVKMKEKGDIPEGYSVSREKKERFSLILESASTNQTSMYLCASSSGESYSNQPQHFGDGTRLSIL.